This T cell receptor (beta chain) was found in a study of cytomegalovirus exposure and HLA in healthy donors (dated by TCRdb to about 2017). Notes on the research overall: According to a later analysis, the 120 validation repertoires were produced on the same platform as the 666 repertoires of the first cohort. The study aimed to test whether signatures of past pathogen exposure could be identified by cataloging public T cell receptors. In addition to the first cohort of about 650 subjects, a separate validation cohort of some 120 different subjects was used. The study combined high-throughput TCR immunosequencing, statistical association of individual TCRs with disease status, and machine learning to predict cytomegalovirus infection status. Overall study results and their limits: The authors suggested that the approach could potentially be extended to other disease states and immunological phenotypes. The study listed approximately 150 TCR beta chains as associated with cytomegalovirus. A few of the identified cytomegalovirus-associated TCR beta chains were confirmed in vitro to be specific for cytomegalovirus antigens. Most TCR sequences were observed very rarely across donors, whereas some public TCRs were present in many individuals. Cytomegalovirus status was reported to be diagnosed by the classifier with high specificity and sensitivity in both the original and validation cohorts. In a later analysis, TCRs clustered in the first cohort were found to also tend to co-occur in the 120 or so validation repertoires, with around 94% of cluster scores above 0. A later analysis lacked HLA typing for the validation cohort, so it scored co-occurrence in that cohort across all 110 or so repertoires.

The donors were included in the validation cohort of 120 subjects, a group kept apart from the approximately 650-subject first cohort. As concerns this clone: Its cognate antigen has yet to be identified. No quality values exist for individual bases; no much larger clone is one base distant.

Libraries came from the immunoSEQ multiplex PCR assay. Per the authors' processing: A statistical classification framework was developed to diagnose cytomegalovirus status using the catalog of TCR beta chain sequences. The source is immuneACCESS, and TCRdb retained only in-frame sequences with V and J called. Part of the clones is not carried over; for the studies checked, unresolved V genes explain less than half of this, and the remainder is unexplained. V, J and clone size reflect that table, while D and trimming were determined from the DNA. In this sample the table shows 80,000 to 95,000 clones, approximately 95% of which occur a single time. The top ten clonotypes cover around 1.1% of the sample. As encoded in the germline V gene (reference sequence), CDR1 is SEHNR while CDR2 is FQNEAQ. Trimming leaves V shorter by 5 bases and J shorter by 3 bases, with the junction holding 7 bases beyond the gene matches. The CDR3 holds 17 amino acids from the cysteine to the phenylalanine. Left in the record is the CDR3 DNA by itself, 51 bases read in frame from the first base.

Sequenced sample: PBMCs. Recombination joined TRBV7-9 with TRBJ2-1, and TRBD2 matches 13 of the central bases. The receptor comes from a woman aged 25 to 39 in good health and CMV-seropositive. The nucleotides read TGTGCCAGCAGCCTACTAGCGGGAGGGCCTATCTACAATGAGCAGTTCTTC. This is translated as CASSLLAGGPIYNEQFF. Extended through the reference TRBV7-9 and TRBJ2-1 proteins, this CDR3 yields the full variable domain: DTGVSQNPRHKITKRGQNVTFRCDPISEHNRLYWYRQTLGQGPEFLTYFQNEAQLEKSRLLSDRFSAERPKGSFSTLEIQRTEQGDSAMYLCASSLLAGGPIYNEQFFGPGTRLTVL.